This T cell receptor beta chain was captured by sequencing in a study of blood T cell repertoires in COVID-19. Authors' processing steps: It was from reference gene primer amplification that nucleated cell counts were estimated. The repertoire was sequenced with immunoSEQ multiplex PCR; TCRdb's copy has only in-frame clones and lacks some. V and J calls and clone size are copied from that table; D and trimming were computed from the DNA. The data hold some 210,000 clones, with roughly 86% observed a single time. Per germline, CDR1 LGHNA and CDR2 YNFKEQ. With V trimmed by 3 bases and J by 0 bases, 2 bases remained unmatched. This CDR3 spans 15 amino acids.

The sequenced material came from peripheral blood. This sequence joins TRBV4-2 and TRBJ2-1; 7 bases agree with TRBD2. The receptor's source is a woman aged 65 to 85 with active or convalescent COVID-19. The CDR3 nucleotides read TGTGCCAGCAGCCAGGGCGGGAGCTCCTACAATGAGCAGTTCTTC. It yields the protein CASSQGGSSYNEQFF.